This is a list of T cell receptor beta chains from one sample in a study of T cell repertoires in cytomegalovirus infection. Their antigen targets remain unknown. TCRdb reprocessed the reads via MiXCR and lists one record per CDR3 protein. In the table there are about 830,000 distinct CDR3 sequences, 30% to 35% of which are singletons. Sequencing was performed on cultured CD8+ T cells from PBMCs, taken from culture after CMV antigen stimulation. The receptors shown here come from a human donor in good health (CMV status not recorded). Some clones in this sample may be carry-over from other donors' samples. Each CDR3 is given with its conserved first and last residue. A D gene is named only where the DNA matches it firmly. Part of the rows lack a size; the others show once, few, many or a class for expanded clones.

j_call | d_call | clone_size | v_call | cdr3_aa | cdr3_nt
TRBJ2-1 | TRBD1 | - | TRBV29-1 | CSVEPGQGNLNNEQFF | TGCAGCGTTGAACCGGGACAGGGGAATCTGAACAATGAGCAGTTCTTC
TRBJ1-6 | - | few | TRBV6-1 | CASSDRSSPLHF | TGTGCCAGCAGTGACCGGAGTTCACCCCTCCACTTT
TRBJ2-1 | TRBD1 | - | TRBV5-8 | CASSPGRDRGFNEQFF | TGTGCCAGCAGCCCGGGGCGGGACAGGGGTTTCAATGAGCAGTTCTTC
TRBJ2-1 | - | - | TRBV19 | CASSPRKGGPYNEQFF | TGTGCCAGTAGTCCCCGTAAGGGGGGACCCTACAATGAGCAGTTCTTC
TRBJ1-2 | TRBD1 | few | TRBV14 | CASSQGPKPDRERGYTF | TGTGCCAGCAGCCAAGGCCCTAAACCGGACAGGGAACGCGGCTACACCTTC
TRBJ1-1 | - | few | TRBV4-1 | CASSHHFENTEAFF | TGCGCCAGCAGCCACCATTTCGAAAACACTGAAGCTTTCTTT
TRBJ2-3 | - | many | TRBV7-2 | CASSLATSIADTQYF | TGTGCCAGCAGCTTAGCAACTAGCATCGCAGATACGCAGTATTTT
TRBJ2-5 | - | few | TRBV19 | CASSIRTDQETQYF | TGTGCCAGTAGTATAAGGACAGACCAAGAGACCCAGTACTTC
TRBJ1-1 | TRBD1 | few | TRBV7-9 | CASSRATLGTESMNTEAFF | TGTGCCAGCAGCCGCGCAACCCTAGGGACAGAGTCAATGAACACTGAAGCTTTCTTT
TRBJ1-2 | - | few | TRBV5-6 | CASSTKAFGGRNGYTF | TGTGCCAGCAGCACGAAGGCTTTTGGGGGACGGAACGGCTACACCTTC
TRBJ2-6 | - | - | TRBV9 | CASSSQSGPGANVLTF | TGTGCCAGCAGCAGCCAATCGGGGCCTGGGGCCAACGTCCTGACTTTC
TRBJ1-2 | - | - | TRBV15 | CATSRVDRINYGYTF | TGTGCCACCAGCAGAGTTGACAGAATTAACTATGGCTACACCTTC
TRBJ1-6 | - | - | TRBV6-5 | CASTLHPNGPYNSPLHF | TGTGCCAGCACTCTACACCCCAACGGCCCCTATAATTCACCCCTCCACTTT
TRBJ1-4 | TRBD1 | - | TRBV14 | CASSPDRGRTNEKLFF | TGTGCCAGCAGCCCCGACAGGGGAAGGACTAATGAAAAACTGTTTTTT
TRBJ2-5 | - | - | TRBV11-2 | CASSLETGETQYF | TGTGCCAGCAGCTTGGAAACTGGGGAGACCCAGTACTTC
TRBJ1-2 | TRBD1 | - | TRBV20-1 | CSVDRDRASNYGYTF | TGCAGTGTCGACCGGGACAGGGCTTCTAACTATGGCTACACCTTC
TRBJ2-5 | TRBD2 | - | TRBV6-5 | CASSYSASGGQETQYF | TGTGCCAGCAGTTACTCGGCTAGCGGGGGCCAAGAGACCCAGTACTTC
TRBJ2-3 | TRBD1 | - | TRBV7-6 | CASSLIRDRGRGDTQYF | TGTGCCAGCAGCTTGATTCGGGACAGGGGGCGGGGAGATACGCAGTATTTT
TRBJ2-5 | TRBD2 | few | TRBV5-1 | CASSLVASGVFFQETQYF | TGCGCCAGCAGCTTGGTAGCTAGCGGGGTATTTTTCCAAGAGACCCAGTACTTC
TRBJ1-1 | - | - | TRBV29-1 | CSANLAGNTEAFF | TGCAGCGCCAACCTGGCGGGGAACACTGAAGCTTTCTTT
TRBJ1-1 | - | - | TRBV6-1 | CASSPRLGNTEAFF | TGTGCCAGCAGTCCCCGGCTGGGGAACACTGAAGCTTTCTTT
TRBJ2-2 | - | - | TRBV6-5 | CASSYSFEGPGELFF | TGTGCCAGCAGTTACTCGTTCGAGGGGCCCGGGGAGCTGTTTTTT
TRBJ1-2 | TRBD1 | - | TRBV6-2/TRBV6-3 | CASSHAGTAYGYTF | TGTGCCAGCAGCCACGCCGGGACAGCCTATGGCTACACCTTC
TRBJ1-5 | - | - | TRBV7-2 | CASSLDVSLGRNNQPQHF | TGTGCCAGCAGCTTAGACGTAAGTTTAGGGCGTAACAATCAGCCCCAGCATTTT
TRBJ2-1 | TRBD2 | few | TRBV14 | CASSQGGLAGHNEQFF | TGTGCCAGCAGCCAAGGCGGACTAGCGGGGCACAATGAGCAGTTCTTC
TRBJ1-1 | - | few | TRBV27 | CASSQGGVPAFF | TGTGCCAGCAGTCAAGGAGGGGTTCCAGCTTTCTTT
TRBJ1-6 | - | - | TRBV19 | CASSMLPIGSYNSPLHF | TGTGCCAGTAGTATGTTGCCTATAGGCTCCTATAATTCACCCCTCCACTTT
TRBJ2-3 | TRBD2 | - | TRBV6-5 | CVSSYLAGGSDTQYF | TGTGTCAGCAGTTACCTAGCGGGGGGCTCAGATACGCAGTATTTT
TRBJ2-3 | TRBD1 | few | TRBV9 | CASTYGDRGSDTQYF | TGTGCCAGCACCTACGGGGACAGGGGGTCAGATACGCAGTATTTT
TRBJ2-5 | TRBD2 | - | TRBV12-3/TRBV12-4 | CASWGSGVQETQYF | TGTGCCAGCTGGGGTAGCGGGGTGCAAGAGACCCAGTACTTC
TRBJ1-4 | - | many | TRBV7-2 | CASSQGGAFGGEKLFF | TGTGCCAGCAGCCAAGGGGGGGCTTTCGGAGGTGAAAAACTGTTTTTT
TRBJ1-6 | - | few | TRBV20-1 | CSAWDRGNSGYNSPLHF | TGCAGTGCTTGGGACCGCGGGAATTCGGGTTATAATTCACCCCTCCACTTT
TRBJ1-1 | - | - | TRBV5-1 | CANSLRTAMNTEAFF | TGCGCCAACAGCCTACGGACAGCCATGAACACTGAAGCTTTCTTT
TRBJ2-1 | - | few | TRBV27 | CASSFTLDGVPNEQFF | TGTGCCAGCAGTTTCACCCTGGACGGTGTCCCAAATGAGCAGTTCTTC
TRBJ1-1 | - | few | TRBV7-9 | CASSGAGVINLEAFF | TGTGCCAGCAGCGGTGCAGGGGTAATAAACCTTGAAGCTTTCTTT
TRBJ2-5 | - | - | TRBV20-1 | CSAPDYQKTQYF | TGCAGCGCTCCGGACTATCAAAAGACCCAGTACTTC
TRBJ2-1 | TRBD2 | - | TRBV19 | CASSRSSGSYNEQFF | TGTGCCAGTAGTAGGTCTAGCGGATCCTACAATGAGCAGTTCTTC
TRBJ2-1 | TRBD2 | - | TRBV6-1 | CASSLHLAGPYNEQFF | TGTGCCAGCAGTCTCCACCTAGCGGGGCCGTACAATGAGCAGTTCTTC
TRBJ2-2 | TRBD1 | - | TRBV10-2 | CASSEGTGYGGELFF | TGCGCCAGCAGTGAGGGGACAGGGTACGGCGGGGAGCTGTTTTTT
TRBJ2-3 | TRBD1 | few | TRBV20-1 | CSAREDRDSTDTQYF | TGCAGTGCTAGAGAAGACAGGGATAGCACAGATACGCAGTATTTT
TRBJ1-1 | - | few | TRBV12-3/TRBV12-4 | CASSWTANTEAFF | TGTGCCAGCAGTTGGACAGCGAACACTGAAGCTTTCTTT
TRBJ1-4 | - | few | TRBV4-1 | CASSQDYTETAGSEKLFF | TGCGCCAGCAGCCAAGATTATACGGAGACCGCCGGTTCAGAAAAACTGTTTTTT
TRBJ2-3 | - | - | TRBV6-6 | CASSNRTPGPNTDTQYF | TGTGCCAGCAGCAATCGTACTCCGGGACCCAACACAGATACGCAGTATTTT
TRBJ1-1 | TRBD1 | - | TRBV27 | CASSPMDRGVTEAFF | TGTGCCAGCAGTCCGATGGACAGGGGAGTTACTGAAGCTTTCTTT
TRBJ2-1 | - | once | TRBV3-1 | CASSPGTSDRYEQFF | TGTGCCAGCAGCCCCGGGACCAGCGATCGTTATGAGCAGTTCTTC
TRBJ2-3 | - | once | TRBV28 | CASTPPATGDTQYF | TGTGCCAGCACTCCCCCGGCCACCGGTGATACGCAGTATTTT
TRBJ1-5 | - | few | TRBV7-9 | CASSLGPHKPQHF | TGTGCCAGCAGCCTGGGGCCCCATAAGCCCCAGCATTTT
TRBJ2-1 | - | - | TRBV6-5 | CASSFQGHLNEQFF | TGTGCCAGCAGTTTTCAGGGCCACCTCAATGAGCAGTTCTTC
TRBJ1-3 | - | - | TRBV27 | CASNLTGLRGRGNTIYF | TGTGCCAGCAATCTCACCGGGCTACGGGGCCGGGGAAACACCATATATTTT
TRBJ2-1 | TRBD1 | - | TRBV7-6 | CASSLGSRTQGVVYNEQFF | TGTGCCAGCAGCTTAGGTTCCAGGACCCAGGGGGTCGTTTACAATGAGCAGTTCTTC
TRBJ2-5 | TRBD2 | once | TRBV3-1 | CASSQAGGRGETQYF | TGTGCCAGCAGCCAAGCGGGGGGTCGTGGAGAGACCCAGTACTTC
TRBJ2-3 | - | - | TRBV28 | CASSLRGPGNTDTQYF | TGTGCCAGCAGTTTAAGGGGACCGGGGAACACAGATACGCAGTATTTT
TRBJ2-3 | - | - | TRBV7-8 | CASTLGGWAQYF | TGTGCCAGCACCCTAGGAGGGTGGGCGCAGTATTTT
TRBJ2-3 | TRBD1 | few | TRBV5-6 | CASSLGPTGSDTQYF | TGTGCCAGCAGCTTGGGGCCGACAGGGTCAGATACGCAGTATTTT
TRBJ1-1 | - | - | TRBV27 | CASSLSFGLMNTEAFF | TGTGCCAGCAGTTTATCTTTTGGCCTCATGAACACTGAAGCTTTCTTT
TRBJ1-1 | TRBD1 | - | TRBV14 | CASSSRDRVKMNTEAFF | TGTGCCAGCAGCTCACGGGACAGGGTTAAAATGAACACTGAAGCTTTCTTT
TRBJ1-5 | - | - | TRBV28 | CASSDYKFSNQPQHF | TGTGCCAGCAGCGATTACAAGTTTAGCAATCAGCCCCAGCATTTT
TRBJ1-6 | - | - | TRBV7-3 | CASSRYPRGSESPLHF | TGTGCCAGCAGCCGATACCCCAGGGGATCTGAATCACCCCTCCACTTT
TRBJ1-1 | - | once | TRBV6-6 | CASTVGQINTEAFF | TGTGCCAGCACCGTAGGACAAATCAACACTGAAGCTTTCTTT
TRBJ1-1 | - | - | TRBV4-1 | CASSQAAENTEAFF | TGCGCCAGCAGCCAAGCGGCAGAGAACACTGAAGCTTTCTTT